This T cell receptor (beta chain) was recovered during a study of T cell changes during pregnancy in multiple sclerosis (dated by TCRdb to between 2017 and 2020). Turning to the overall study: Changes in the T cell repertoire over the course of pregnancy were examined in this study in women with multiple sclerosis.

CDR1 and CDR2, looked up from the germline V gene, are MNHEY and SVGAGI. Reading from cysteine to phenylalanine, the CDR3 counts 15 amino acids. The sequence is cut down to CDR3 DNA, 45 bases in frame from base 1. From V the trimming removes 5 bases and from J it removes 7 bases, while the gene matches leave 14 bases of the junction unaccounted for. Libraries came from the immunoSEQ multiplex PCR assay. TCRdb's version of the immuneACCESS table is confined to in-frame rearrangements and falls short of the full clone set. An unresolved V gene accounts for under half of the shortfall where checked; the remainder is of unknown origin. Within this sample are about 52,000 clones, with 92% of them counted one time only. Together, the top ten hold around 0.76% of the sample. This clone was found a few times. What antigen it recognizes has not been identified. Per-base quality was not reported, and no clone a single base away is much larger than it.

This sequence originates from a female donor with multiple sclerosis, enrolled in a pregnancy study. The chain was built from TRBV6-5 and TRBJ2-7, and TRBD1 matches 7 of the central bases. Sequences were derived from CD4+ T cells from peripheral blood mononuclear cells, sampled in the third trimester of pregnancy. The CDR3 is CASSRRNRGIYEQYF. The nucleotide sequence is TGTGCCAGCAGTCGAAGGAACAGGGGTATTTATGAGCAGTACTTC.